The 5 T cell receptor beta chains in this list originate from one sample, sequenced in a study of beta chain features in type 1 diabetes (dated 2018 in TCRdb). Receptors were amplified or captured by the immunoSEQ multiplex PCR assay. All of the isolated RNA was reverse transcribed with the High Capacity cDNA Reverse Transcription Kit, so expressed TCRB transcripts were sequenced. This immuneACCESS table, as held by TCRdb, lists in-frame sequences with V and J called but not all clones. Of the missing ones, under half trace to an unresolved V gene in checked studies; the others have no known cause. In all, the sample holds hundreds of thousands of clones, and 30% of those were seen once. 0.05% to 0.065% of the sample belongs to the ten largest clones. The sequenced sample consisted of naive CD4+ T cells from blood. The cell subset or site label on this specimen signifies: true naive CD4+ T cells. Every receptor here comes from a man younger than 30 in good health.

The chain has TRBV30 and TRBJ2-7; D is ambiguous. Trimming cost V 5 bases and J 5 bases, with 13 bases left between them. CDR3 length: 12 residues. Germline V lookup: CDR1 GTSNPN, CDR2 SVGIG (reference sequence). The CDR3 sequence is CAWGSRQNEQYF. The CDR3 bases are TGTGCCTGGGGGTCTCGTCAGAACGAGCAGTACTTC.

Here the CDR3 reads CASSSTKGYTGELFF. The CDR3 DNA is TGTGCCAGCAGCTCCACTAAAGGATACACCGGGGAGCTGTTTTTT. The chain carries TRBV5-4 and TRBJ2-2; D gene unclear. The CDR3 spans 15 residues. Germline V gives CDR1 SGHNT, CDR2 YYREEE (reference sequence). V was clipped by 3 bases and J by 3 bases, with 12 bases between them. Looking up the rest from reference TRBV5-4 and TRBJ2-2 gives the full variable domain: ETGVTQSPTHLIKTRGQQVTLRCSSQSGHNTVSWYQQALGQGPQFIFQYYREEENGRGNFPPRFSGLQFPNYSSELNVNALELDDSALYLCASSSTKGYTGELFFGEGSRLTVL.

V and J are TRBV30 and TRBJ2-2; TRBD1 agrees at 9 bases. Trimming cost V 2 bases and J 4 bases; bases outside gene matches: 8. The CDR3 runs 16 residues. Germline CDR1 is GTSNPN and CDR2 is SVGIG (reference sequence). In DNA, the CDR3 is TGTGCCTGGAGTCCATTGGGACAGGGAGGCACCGGGGAGCTGTTTTTT. This translates into CAWSPLGQGGTGELFF.

This clone appeared a few times. The genes are TRBV29-1 and TRBJ1-4, with TRBD1 identical over 10 bases. CDR1 and CDR2 (germline): SQVTM, ANQGSEA. The CDR3 contains 14 residues. With 6 bases clipped from V and 3 bases from J, the junction kept 4 bases outside the gene matches. CDR3 loop: CSVRTGGSNEKLFF. CDR3 coding DNA: TGCAGCGTCAGGACAGGGGGATCTAATGAAAAACTGTTTTTT.

The chain couples TRBV11-2 to TRBJ2-1; D unclear. The CDR3 consists of 11 residues. V lost 6 bases and J 5 bases, leaving 5 bases between the germline ends. Per the germline V gene, CDR1 is SGHAT and CDR2 is FQNNGV. In DNA form, the CDR3 reads TGTGCCAGCAGATTAAACAATGAGCAGTTCTTC. This encodes CASRLNNEQFF.